A single sample is the source of the 21 T cell receptor beta chains below, sequenced in a study of blood T cell repertoires in COVID-19. The repertoire was sequenced with immunoSEQ multiplex PCR; TCRdb's copy has only in-frame clones and lacks some. Among 250,000 or so clones listed, roughly 82% were seen once. The sample consisted of peripheral blood. These TCRs come from a woman in her 70s with acute or convalescent COVID-19.

This chain uses TRBV6-5 with TRBJ1-3, with D perhaps matching TRBD1 (5 bases). V lost 2 bases, J lost 2 bases, and 7 bases lay in between. CDR3 length equals 14 residues. Germline V gives CDR1 MNHEY, CDR2 SVGAGI. The CDR3 protein is CASSYGAAGNTIYF. Here the CDR3 DNA reads TGTGCCAGCAGTTACGGGGCGGCTGGAAACACCATATATTTT.

This clone was observed once. The rearrangement links TRBV12-3 or TRBV12-4 to TRBJ1-2, with D hard to call. This CDR3 has 13 amino acids. V was clipped by 4 bases and J by 0 bases, with 6 bases between them. CDR3 sequence (DNA): TGTGCCAGCAGTTCATCAGCTAACTATGGCTACACCTTC. Encoded protein: CASSSSANYGYTF.

CDR3 DNA sequence: TGCGCCAGCAGCCAAGATAGACAGATCCGCTACGAGCAGTACTTC. Its translation is CASSQDRQIRYEQYF. This chain connects TRBV4-3 to TRBJ2-7; weak D call: TRBD1 (5 bases). V dropped 0 bases and J dropped 3 bases, with 12 bases sitting between them. From germline, CDR1 is LGHNA and CDR2 YSLEER. The CDR3 contains 15 residues.

This clone is a singleton in its sample. V is TRBV6-4 and J is TRBJ1-2; D is possibly TRBD1 (5 bases). Germline CDR1 reads MRHNA; CDR2 reads SNTAGT. V lost 3 bases and J lost 5, with 7 bases in between. This CDR3 is built from 12 residues. The chain's CDR3 is CASSEGVYGYTF. CDR3 DNA sequence: TGTGCCAGCAGTGAAGGGGTTTATGGCTACACCTTC.

V usage is TRBV4-1 and J usage is TRBJ2-5; D call uncertain. The CDR3 runs to 13 residues. Germline V lookup: CDR1 MGHRA, CDR2 YSYEKL. V was clipped by 4 bases and J by 2 bases, with 8 bases between them. This CDR3 is CASSRGEQETQYF. The CDR3 DNA reads as TGCGCCAGCAGCCGCGGCGAGCAAGAGACCCAGTACTTC.

This clone was picked up a small number of times. The J gene is TRBJ2-1, the V gene TRBV11-3, with TRBD1 matching 9 bases. J lost 6 bases, V lost 5 bases, and 5 bases had no gene match. The CDR3 is made up of 14 amino acids. Looked up from germline, CDR1 is SGHNT and CDR2 is YENEEA. As DNA, the CDR3 is TGTGCCAGCAGCCCCGGGACAGGGTTCAATGAGCAGTTCTTC. It specifies CASSPGTGFNEQFF.

The chain links TRBV2 to TRBJ1-3; D uncertain. This CDR3 is built from 13 residues. Between the trimmed V and J ends, which lost 8 bases and 3 bases, there was a span of 11 bases. Germline V lookup: CDR1 SNHLY, CDR2 FYNNEI. The CDR3 nucleotides are TGTGCCAGCCTGTTATTCGTTGGAAACACCATATATTTT. This encodes CASLLFVGNTIYF.

The chain links TRBV2 to TRBJ1-4; 9 positions agree with TRBD1. V gave up 6 bases and J gave up 0 bases; unmatched junction bases: 8. Germline lookup yields CDR1 SNHLY and CDR2 FYNNEI. There are 17 residues in the CDR3. CDR3 loop: CASRSGTGTSTNEKLFF. CDR3 sequence (DNA): TGTGCCAGCAGATCCGGGACAGGGACCTCAACTAATGAAAAACTGTTTTTT.

This chain links TRBV19 with TRBJ1-1; tentative D call: TRBD1 (6 bases). This CDR3 is 14 amino acids long. CDR1 is LNHDA, CDR2 SQIVND, per germline (reference sequence). V lost 7 bases and J 6 bases, leaving 18 bases between the germline ends. The CDR3 reads CASTPQGMGPEAFF. The CDR3 DNA reads TGTGCCAGTACCCCTCAGGGGATGGGCCCTGAAGCTTTCTTT.

The rearrangement uses TRBV5-1 and TRBJ1-1; tentatively, D is TRBD1 (6 bases). V shed 4 bases and J shed 0 bases, with 10 bases lying between them. CDR3 length: 14 residues. Germline V CDR1 and CDR2: SGHRS, YFSETQ. This chain's CDR3 is CASSRTVMNTEAFF. The DNA of the CDR3 is TGCGCCAGCAGCCGGACAGTCATGAACACTGAAGCTTTCTTT.

In DNA, the CDR3 is TGCGCCAGCAGCCAATCGGACAGCCTGAGTGGCTACACCTTC. Protein: CASSQSDSLSGYTF. The gene calls are TRBV4-1 and TRBJ1-2; D may be TRBD1 (6 bases). CDR1 is MGHRA and CDR2 is YSYEKL in the germline V gene. CDR3 size: 14 residues. V gave up 2 bases and J gave up 7 bases, with 14 bases separating them.

The rearrangement uses TRBV4-2 and TRBJ1-2, with 12 bases matching TRBD1. Unmatched junction bases numbered 9, after V lost 1 base and J lost 6 bases. This CDR3 spans 17 amino acids. Looked up from germline, CDR1 is LGHNA and CDR2 is YNFKEQ. Here the CDR3 reads CASSQATGTGGRDGYTF. Written as DNA, the CDR3 is TGTGCCAGCAGCCAAGCCACCGGGACAGGGGGCAGGGATGGCTACACCTTC.

This clone was seen once. V and J are TRBV10-3 and TRBJ2-6; 11 nucleotides agree with TRBD1. The CDR3 runs 16 residues. J gave up 1 base and V 6 bases, and 2 bases lay outside the gene matches. Germline V gene lookup returns CDR1 ENHRY and CDR2 SYGVKD. DNA for the CDR3: TGTGCCATCAGGGACAGGGGGCGGTCTGGGGCCAACGTCCTGACTTTC. Translating gives CAIRDRGRSGANVLTF.

Regarding this clone: The same CDR3 also results from other DNA sequences found in this sample. This sequence joins TRBV6-5 and TRBJ1-2; D gene uncertain. Between the trimmed V and J ends, which lost 3 bases and 2 bases, there was a span of 7 bases. This CDR3 is 13 amino acids long. Germline V gene data show CDR1 as MNHEY and CDR2 as SVGAGI. The CDR3 DNA reads TGTGCCAGCAGTTATGCCGGGAACTATGGCTACACCTTC. This sequence encodes CASSYAGNYGYTF.

This clone was seen more than once but under ten times. The chain has TRBV5-4 and TRBJ1-1; D is uncertain. Germline V CDR1 and CDR2: SGHNT, YYREEE (reference sequence). The V and J ends lost 4 bases and 0 bases respectively, with 10 bases between them. The CDR3 sequence is 14 residues long. The CDR3 loop reads CASSIFSMNTEAFF. The CDR3 nucleotides read TGTGCCAGCAGCATATTCAGTATGAACACTGAAGCTTTCTTT.

In DNA form, the CDR3 reads TGCGCCAGCAGCCAAGATGGACAGGGAGAAGAGACCCAGTACTTC. Translated, it gives CASSQDGQGEETQYF. This chain links TRBV4-1 with TRBJ2-5; 8 nucleotides align to TRBD1. Trimming took 0 bases from V and 3 from J; bases not matched to a gene: 3. This CDR3 is built from 15 residues. The germline V gene encodes CDR1 MGHRA and CDR2 YSYEKL.

The chain uses TRBV5-4 and TRBJ1-1, with a weak D call TRBD1 (6 bases). The germline CDR1 and CDR2 sequences are SGHNT and YYREEE (reference sequence). The CDR3 spans 16 residues. With 0 bases removed from V and 0 bases from J, the gap between germline ends came to 12 bases. CDR3 amino acids: CASSLARGQMNTEAFF. CDR3 nucleotide sequence: TGTGCCAGCAGCTTGGCAAGAGGACAGATGAACACTGAAGCTTTCTTT. The complete variable domain, with remaining parts taken from reference TRBV5-4 and TRBJ1-1, reads ETGVTQSPTHLIKTRGQQVTLRCSSQSGHNTVSWYQQALGQGPQFIFQYYREEENGRGNFPPRFSGLQFPNYSSELNVNALELDDSALYLCASSLARGQMNTEAFFGQGTRLTVV.

The chain links TRBV6-5 to TRBJ1-2, with 7 bases lining up with TRBD1. In germline, CDR1 is MNHEY, CDR2 SVGAGI. V lost 0 bases and J lost 6; bases outside the gene matches: 4. This CDR3 spans 14 amino acids. The CDR3 DNA reads TGTGCCAGCAGTTACTCCCGGACAGGCCATGGCTACACCTTC. This gives the protein CASSYSRTGHGYTF.

The V and J genes are TRBV24-1 and TRBJ2-6, with a possible D match to TRBD1 (5 bases). The CDR3 is 16 residues long. V lost 3 bases, J lost 0 bases, and 8 bases lay in between. Germline loops: CDR1 KGHDR, CDR2 SFDVKD. The CDR3 coding sequence is TGTGCCACCAGTGATCAGGGTACCTCTGGGGCCAACGTCCTGACTTTC. This encodes CATSDQGTSGANVLTF.

The V gene is TRBV12-3 or TRBV12-4, the J gene TRBJ1-1; no clear D. V lost 2 bases, J lost 7 bases, and 8 bases lay in between. CDR3 size: 12 residues. In nucleotides, the CDR3 is TGTGCCAGCAGTTTAATGGCGGTTGAAGCTTTCTTT. It codes for CASSLMAVEAFF.

The rearrangement links TRBV4-3 to TRBJ1-5, with D tentatively TRBD1 (6 bases). This CDR3 comprises 16 residues. Germline CDR1 reads LGHNA; CDR2 reads YSLEER. Trimming removed 0 bases from V and 4 bases from J, with 13 bases in between. DNA of the CDR3: TGCGCCAGCAGCCAAGAGGCACAGGGACGTAATCAGCCCCAGCATTTT. It yields the protein CASSQEAQGRNQPQHF.